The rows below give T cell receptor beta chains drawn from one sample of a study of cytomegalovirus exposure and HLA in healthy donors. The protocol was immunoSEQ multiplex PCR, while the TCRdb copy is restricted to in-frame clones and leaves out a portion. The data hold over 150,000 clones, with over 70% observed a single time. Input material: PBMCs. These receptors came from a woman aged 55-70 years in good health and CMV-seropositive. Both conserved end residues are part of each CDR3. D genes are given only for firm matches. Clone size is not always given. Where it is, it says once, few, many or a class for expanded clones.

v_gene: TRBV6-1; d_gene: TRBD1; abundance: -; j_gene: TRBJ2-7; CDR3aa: CASSEGGQGGREQYF; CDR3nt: TGTGCCAGCAGTGAAGGAGGACAGGGAGGCCGCGAGCAGTACTTC
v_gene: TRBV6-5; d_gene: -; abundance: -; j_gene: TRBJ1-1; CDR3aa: CASSVGGPSASEAFF; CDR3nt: TGTGCCAGCAGTGTCGGGGGGCCATCGGCCTCTGAAGCTTTCTTT
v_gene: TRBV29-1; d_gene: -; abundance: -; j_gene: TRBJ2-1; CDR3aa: CSVEAGDYNEQFF; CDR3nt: TGCAGCGTTGAGGCGGGCGATTACAATGAGCAGTTCTTC
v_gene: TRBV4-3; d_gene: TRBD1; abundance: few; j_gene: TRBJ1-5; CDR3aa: CASSLTGGSGQPQHF; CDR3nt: TGCGCCAGCAGCCTGACAGGGGGCAGTGGTCAGCCCCAGCATTTT
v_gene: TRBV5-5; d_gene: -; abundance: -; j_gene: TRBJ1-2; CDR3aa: CASSPDILELTNYGYTF; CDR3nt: TGTGCCAGCAGCCCGGACATACTCGAGCTTACTAACTATGGCTACACCTTC
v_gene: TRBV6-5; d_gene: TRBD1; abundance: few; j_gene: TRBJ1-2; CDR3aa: CASRSQGVDYGYTF; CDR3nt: TGTGCCAGCAGATCACAGGGGGTAGACTATGGCTACACCTTC
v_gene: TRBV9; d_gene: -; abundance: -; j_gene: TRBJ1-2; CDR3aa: CASSRSGARLANYGYTF; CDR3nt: TGTGCCAGCAGCCGTAGCGGGGCAAGGCTAGCTAACTATGGCTACACCTTC
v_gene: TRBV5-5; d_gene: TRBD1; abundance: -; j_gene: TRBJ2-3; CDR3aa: CASSWTGALTDTQYF; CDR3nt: TGTGCCAGCAGCTGGACAGGGGCTCTCACAGATACGCAGTATTTT
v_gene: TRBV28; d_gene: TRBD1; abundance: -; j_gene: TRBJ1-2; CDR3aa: CATHLQGKGGYTF; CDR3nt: TGTGCCACCCACTTACAGGGGAAAGGTGGCTACACCTTC
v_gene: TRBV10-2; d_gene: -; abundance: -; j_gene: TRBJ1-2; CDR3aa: CASSLDRRGYTF; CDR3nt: TGCGCCAGCAGTCTGGACAGACGAGGCTACACCTTC
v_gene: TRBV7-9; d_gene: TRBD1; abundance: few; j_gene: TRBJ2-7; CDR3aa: CASRDGTGAYEQYF; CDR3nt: TGTGCCAGCAGGGACGGGACAGGAGCCTACGAGCAGTACTTC
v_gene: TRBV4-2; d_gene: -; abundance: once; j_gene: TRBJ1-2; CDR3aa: CASSQEGSSTPLTMHGYTF; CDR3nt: TGTGCCAGCAGCCAAGAGGGTTCGTCGACGCCTCTAACTATGCACGGCTACACCTTC
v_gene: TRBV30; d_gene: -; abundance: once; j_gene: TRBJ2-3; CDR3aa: CAWSVLGGVSTDTQYF; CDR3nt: TGTGCCTGGAGTGTACTGGGCGGGGTTAGCACAGATACGCAGTATTTT
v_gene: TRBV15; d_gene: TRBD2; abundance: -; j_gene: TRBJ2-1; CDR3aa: CATSRAGTSGGPYNEQFF; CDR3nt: TGTGCCACCAGCAGAGCCGGGACTAGCGGGGGGCCATACAATGAGCAGTTCTTC
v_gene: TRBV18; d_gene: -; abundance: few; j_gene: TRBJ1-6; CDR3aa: CASSAEGGGSPLHF; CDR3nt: TGTGCCAGCTCAGCCGAAGGGGGGGGTTCACCCCTCCACTTT
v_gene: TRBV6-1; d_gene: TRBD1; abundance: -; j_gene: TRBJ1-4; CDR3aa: CASNRGREKLFF; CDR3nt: TGTGCCAGCAACAGGGGGCGTGAAAAACTGTTTTTT
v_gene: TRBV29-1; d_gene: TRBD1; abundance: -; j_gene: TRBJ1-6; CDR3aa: CSAGQDNSPLHF; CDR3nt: TGCAGTGCGGGACAGGATAATTCACCCCTCCACTTT
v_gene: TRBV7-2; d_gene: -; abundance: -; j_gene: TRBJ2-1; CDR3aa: CASSPTGQTNEQFF; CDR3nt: TGTGCCAGCAGCCCCACCGGACAAACCAATGAGCAGTTCTTC
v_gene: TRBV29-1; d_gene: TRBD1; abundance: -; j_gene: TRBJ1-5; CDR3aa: CSVRTGTGDQPQHF; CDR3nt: TGCAGCGTTAGAACCGGGACAGGGGATCAGCCCCAGCATTTT
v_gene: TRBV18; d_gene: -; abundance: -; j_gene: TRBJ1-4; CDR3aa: CASSSTGRGPNEKLFF; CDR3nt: TGTGCCAGCTCAAGTACAGGGAGAGGGCCTAATGAAAAACTGTTTTTT
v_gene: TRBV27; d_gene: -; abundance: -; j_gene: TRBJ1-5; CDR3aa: CASRRDRTNQPQHF; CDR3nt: TGTGCCAGCAGACGCGACAGAACGAATCAGCCCCAGCATTTT
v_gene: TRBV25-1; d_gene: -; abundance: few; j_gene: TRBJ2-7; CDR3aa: CASSPSYEQYF; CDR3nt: TGTGCCAGCAGTCCGAGCTACGAGCAGTACTTC
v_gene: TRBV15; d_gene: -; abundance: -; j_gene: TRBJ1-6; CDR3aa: CATSEGVGKGVGSPLHF; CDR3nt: TGTGCCACCAGCGAAGGGGTTGGAAAGGGGGTAGGCTCACCCCTCCACTTT
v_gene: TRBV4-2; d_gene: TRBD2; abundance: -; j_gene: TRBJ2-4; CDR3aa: CASSQARLAAIQYF; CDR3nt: TGTGCCAGCAGCCAAGCCAGACTAGCGGCCATTCAGTACTTC
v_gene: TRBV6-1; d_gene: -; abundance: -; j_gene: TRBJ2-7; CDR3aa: CASSEMVTVSSYEQYF; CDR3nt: TGTGCCAGCAGTGAAATGGTGACAGTTAGCTCCTACGAGCAGTACTTC
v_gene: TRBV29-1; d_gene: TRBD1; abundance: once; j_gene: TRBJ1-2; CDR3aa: CSARGTGGLANYGYTF; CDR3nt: TGCAGCGCCCGCGGGACAGGGGGCTTAGCTAACTATGGCTACACCTTC
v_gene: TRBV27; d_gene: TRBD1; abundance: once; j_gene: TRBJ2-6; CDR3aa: CASRRQGGFSGANVLTF; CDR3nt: TGTGCCAGCAGGCGACAGGGCGGATTTTCCGGGGCCAACGTCCTGACTTTC
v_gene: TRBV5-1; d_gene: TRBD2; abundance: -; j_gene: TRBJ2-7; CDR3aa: CASSLSSGNYEQYF; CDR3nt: TGCGCCAGCAGCTTGAGTAGCGGGAACTACGAGCAGTACTTC
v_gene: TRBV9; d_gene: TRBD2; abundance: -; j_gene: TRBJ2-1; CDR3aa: CASSKGLVGYNEQFF; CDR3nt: TGTGCCAGCAGCAAAGGACTAGTAGGGTACAATGAGCAGTTCTTC
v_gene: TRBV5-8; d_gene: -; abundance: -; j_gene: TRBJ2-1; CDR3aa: CASSLAQGMDEQFF; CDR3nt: TGTGCCAGCAGCTTGGCGCAGGGGATGGATGAGCAGTTCTTC
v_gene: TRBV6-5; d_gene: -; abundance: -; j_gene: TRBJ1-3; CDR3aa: CASSEGYSGNTIYF; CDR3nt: TGTGCCAGCAGTGAGGGTTACTCTGGAAACACCATATATTTT
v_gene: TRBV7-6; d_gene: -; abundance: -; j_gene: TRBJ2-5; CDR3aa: CASSLAQAPRETQYF; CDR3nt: TGTGCCAGCAGCTTAGCGCAGGCCCCCCGAGAGACCCAGTACTTC
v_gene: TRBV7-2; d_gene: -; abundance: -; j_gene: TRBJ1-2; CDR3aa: CASRSTTENYGYTF; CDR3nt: TGTGCCAGCAGGTCGACGACAGAAAACTATGGCTACACCTTC
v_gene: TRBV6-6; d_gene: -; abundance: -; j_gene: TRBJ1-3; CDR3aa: CASNLPGDTIYF; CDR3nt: TGTGCCAGCAATCTACCGGGTGACACCATATATTTT
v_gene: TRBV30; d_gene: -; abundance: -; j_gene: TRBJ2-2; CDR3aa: CASGDGTGELFF; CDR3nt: TGTGCATCAGGGGACGGAACCGGGGAGCTGTTTTTT
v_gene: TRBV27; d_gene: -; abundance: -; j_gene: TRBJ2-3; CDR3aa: CASSLTGRGADTQYF; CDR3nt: TGTGCCAGCAGTTTAACCGGGCGGGGTGCAGATACGCAGTATTTT
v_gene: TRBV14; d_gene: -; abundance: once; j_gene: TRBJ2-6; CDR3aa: CASSQEQSRGLVGANVLTF; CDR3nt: TGTGCCAGCAGCCAAGAGCAGTCAAGGGGCCTCGTGGGGGCCAACGTCCTGACTTTC
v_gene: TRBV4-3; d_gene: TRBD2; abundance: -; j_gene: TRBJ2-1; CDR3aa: CTSSLGGETDEQFF; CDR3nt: TGCACCAGCAGCCTCGGGGGGGAAACGGATGAGCAGTTCTTC
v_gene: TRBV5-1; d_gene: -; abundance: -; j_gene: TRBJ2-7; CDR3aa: CASSLGFSNSYEQYF; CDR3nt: TGCGCCAGCAGCTTGGGATTTTCTAATTCCTACGAGCAGTACTTC
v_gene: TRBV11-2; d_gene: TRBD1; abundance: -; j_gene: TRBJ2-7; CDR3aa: CASSPRTGSGGEQYF; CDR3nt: TGTGCCAGCAGCCCTCGGACAGGGAGTGGCGGGGAGCAGTACTTC
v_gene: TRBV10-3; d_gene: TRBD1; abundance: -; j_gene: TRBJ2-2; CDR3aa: CAISGQGNTGELFF; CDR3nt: TGTGCCATCAGTGGACAGGGAAACACCGGGGAGCTGTTTTTT
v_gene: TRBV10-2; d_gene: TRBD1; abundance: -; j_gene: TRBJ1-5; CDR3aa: CASSESGGWQPQHF; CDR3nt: TGCGCCAGCAGTGAGTCAGGGGGCTGGCAGCCCCAGCATTTT
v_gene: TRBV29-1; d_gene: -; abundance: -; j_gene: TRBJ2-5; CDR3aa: CSVGGQQETQYF; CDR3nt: TGCAGCGTTGGGGGCCAGCAAGAGACCCAGTACTTC
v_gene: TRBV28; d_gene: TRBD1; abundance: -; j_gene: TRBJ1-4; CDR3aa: CASSLPGQGAFHDEKLFF; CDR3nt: TGTGCCAGCAGTTTACCGGGACAGGGGGCCTTCCACGATGAAAAACTGTTTTTT
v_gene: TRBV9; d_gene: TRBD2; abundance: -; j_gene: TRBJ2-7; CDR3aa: CASSVGAGGMDYEQYF; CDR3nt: TGTGCCAGCAGCGTGGGGGCGGGGGGGATGGATTACGAGCAGTACTTC
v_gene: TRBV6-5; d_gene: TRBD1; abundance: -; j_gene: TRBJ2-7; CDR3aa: CASGRDRGYEQYF; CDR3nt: TGTGCCAGCGGAAGGGACAGGGGGTACGAGCAGTACTTC
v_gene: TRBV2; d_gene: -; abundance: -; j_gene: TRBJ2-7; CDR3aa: CASSEALQGYEQYF; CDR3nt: TGTGCCAGCAGTGAAGCGTTACAGGGTTACGAGCAGTACTTC
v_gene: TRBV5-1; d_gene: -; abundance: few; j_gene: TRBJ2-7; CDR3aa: CASSLVSGRGYEQYF; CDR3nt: TGCGCCAGCAGCTTGGTATCCGGCAGGGGCTACGAGCAGTACTTC
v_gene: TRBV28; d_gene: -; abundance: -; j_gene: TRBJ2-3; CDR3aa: CASSPGGPNVKTQYF; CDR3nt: TGTGCCAGCAGTCCCGGGGGACCGAATGTTAAGACGCAGTATTTT
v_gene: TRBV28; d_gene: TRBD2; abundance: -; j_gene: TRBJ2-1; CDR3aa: CASKQRGGLRFF; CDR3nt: TGTGCCAGCAAACAGCGGGGGGGCCTTCGGTTCTTC
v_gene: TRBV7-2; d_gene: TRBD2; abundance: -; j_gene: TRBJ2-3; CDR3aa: CASSLGGLAGGLERDTQYF; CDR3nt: TGTGCCAGCAGCTTAGGGGGACTAGCGGGAGGGCTGGAGAGAGATACGCAGTATTTT
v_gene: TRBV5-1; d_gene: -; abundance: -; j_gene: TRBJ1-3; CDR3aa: CASSTGNTIYF; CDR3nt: TGCGCCAGCAGCACGGGGAACACCATATATTTT
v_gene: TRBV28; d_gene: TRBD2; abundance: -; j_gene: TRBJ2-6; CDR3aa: CASSYRGVGANGLTF; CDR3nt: TGTGCCAGCAGTTACCGGGGGGTAGGGGCCAACGGCCTGACTTTC
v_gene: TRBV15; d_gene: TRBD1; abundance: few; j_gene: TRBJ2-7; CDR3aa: CATRDDGHRDRAYEQYF; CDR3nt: TGTGCCACCAGGGATGATGGCCACCGGGACAGGGCCTACGAGCAGTACTTC